This T cell receptor (beta chain) came from a study of metastatic and nonmetastatic thyroid tumors. The CDR3 length is 16 residues. Deletions cut 3 bases from V and 1 base from J, with 15 bases between. The germline V gene encodes CDR1 LNHDA and CDR2 SQIVND (reference sequence). A few counts support this clone. Among the patients, none had received any treatment before thyroid surgery. From the PCR reads, TCRdb re-called clones with MiXCR. The table has roughly 30,000 clones, approximately 11% seen once. The TCR originated in a female donor with papillary thyroid cancer or a benign thyroid nodule (not recorded which). Some clones in this sample may be carry-over from other donors' samples. The V and J genes are TRBV19 and TRBJ1-2; perhaps TRBD1 as D (6 bases). What was sequenced was blood. In DNA, the CDR3 is TGTGCCAGTAGTATGAGCGGGAGGGGGAGTAACTATGGCTACACCTTC. Protein: CASSMSGRGSNYGYTF.